This T cell receptor beta chain was captured by sequencing in a study of CD8 T cells in Susac syndrome. General study points: Total CD8+ and CD8+ TEMRA repertoires contained around 15 and five Susac-specific public clones, respectively.

The trim removed 6 bases at V and 3 bases at J, leaving 8 bases unmatched. Germline CDR1 reads MNHEY; CDR2 reads SVGAGI. The CDR3 totals 15 residues. The RNA input was 0.5 to 1 ug, and it was reverse transcribed with random hexamers. Across 54 Vbeta and 13 Jbeta, immunoSEQ multiplex PCR amplified TCR beta CDR3. TCRdb called the immunoSEQ multiplex PCR reads again in MiXCR, with one record for every CDR3 protein. The table records fewer than 85,000 distinct CDR3 sequences, roughly 94% of them present only once. Remarks on this clonotype: Its antigen is not known.

Sequencing of TCR beta, carried out with a high-throughput approach, was applied to CD8+ and CD4+ T cells from the blood. V usage is TRBV6-5 and J usage is TRBJ2-1; the match to TRBD1 covers 7 bases. This clonotype was sampled from a human donor with Susac syndrome. Sample: CD8+ T cells from PBMCs. The CDR3 coding sequence is TGTGCCAGCAGGCCCCTGACAGGGAGCTACAATGAGCAGTTCTTC. Translated: CASRPLTGSYNEQFF.